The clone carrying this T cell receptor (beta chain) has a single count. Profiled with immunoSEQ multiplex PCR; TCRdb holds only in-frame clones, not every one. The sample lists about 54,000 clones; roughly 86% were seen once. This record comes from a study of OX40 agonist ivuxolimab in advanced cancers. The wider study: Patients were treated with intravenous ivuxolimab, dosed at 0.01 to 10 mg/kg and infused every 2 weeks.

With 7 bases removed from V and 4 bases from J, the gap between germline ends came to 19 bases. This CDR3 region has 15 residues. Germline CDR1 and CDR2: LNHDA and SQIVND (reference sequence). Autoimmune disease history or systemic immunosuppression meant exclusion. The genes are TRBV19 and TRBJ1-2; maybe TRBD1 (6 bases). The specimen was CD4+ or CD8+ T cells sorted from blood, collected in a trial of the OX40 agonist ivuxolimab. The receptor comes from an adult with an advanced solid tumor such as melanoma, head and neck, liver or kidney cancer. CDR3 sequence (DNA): TGTGCCAGTAAGTGGCGGGACGGACAGATCTATGGCTACACCTTC. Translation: CASKWRDGQIYGYTF.